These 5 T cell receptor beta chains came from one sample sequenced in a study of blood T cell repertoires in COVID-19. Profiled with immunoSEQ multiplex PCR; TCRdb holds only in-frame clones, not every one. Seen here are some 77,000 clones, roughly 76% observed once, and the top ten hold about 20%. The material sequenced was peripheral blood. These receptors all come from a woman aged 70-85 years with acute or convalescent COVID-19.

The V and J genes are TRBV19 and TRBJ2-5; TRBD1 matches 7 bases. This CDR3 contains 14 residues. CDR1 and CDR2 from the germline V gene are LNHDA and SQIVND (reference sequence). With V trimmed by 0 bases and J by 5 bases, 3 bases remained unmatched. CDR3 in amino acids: CASSIEGRGETQYF. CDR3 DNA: TGTGCCAGTAGTATAGAAGGCAGGGGGGAGACCCAGTACTTC.

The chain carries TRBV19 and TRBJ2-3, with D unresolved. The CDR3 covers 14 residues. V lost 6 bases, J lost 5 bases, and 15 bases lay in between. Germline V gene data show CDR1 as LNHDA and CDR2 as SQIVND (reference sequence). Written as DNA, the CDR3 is TGTGCCAGTAGCCGCCGCTCTGGCCAAGATACGCAGTATTTT. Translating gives CASSRRSGQDTQYF. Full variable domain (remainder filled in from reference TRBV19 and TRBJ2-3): DGGITQSPKYLFRKEGQNVTLSCEQNLNHDAMYWYRQDPGQGLRLIYYSQIVNDFQKGDIAEGYSVSREKKESFPLTVTSAQKNPTAFYLCASSRRSGQDTQYFGPGTRLTVL.

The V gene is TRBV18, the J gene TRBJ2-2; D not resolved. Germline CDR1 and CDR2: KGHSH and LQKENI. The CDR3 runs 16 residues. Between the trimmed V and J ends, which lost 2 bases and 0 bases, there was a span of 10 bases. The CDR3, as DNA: TGTGCCAGCTCACCAGTCAGACAAACGAACACCGGGGAGCTGTTTTTT. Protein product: CASSPVRQTNTGELFF.

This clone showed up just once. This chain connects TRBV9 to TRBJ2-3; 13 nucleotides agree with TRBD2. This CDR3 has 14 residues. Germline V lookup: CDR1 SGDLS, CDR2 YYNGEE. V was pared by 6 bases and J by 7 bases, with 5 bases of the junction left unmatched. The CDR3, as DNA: TGTGCCAGCACCGGGACTAGCGGGATGTATACGCAGTATTTT. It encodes CASTGTSGMYTQYF.

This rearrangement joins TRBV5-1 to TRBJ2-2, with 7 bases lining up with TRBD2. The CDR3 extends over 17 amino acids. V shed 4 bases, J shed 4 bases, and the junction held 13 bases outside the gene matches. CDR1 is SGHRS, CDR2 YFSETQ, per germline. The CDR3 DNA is TGCGCCAGCAGCCCGGGGCCAGCGGGACCCATCACCGGGGAGCTGTTTTTT. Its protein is CASSPGPAGPITGELFF.